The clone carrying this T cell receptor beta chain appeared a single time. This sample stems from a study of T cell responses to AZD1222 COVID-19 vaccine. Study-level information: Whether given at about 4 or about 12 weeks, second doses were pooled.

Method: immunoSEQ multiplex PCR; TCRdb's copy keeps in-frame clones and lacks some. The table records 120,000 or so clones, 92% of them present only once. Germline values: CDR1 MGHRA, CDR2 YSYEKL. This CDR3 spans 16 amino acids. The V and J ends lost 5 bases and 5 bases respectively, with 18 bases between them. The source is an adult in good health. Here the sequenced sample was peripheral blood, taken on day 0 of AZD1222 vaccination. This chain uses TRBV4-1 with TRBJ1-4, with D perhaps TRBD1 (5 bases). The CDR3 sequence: CASSKTAGRENEKLFF. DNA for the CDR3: TGCGCCAGCAGCAAAACTGCGGGCAGGGAGAATGAAAAACTGTTTTTT.